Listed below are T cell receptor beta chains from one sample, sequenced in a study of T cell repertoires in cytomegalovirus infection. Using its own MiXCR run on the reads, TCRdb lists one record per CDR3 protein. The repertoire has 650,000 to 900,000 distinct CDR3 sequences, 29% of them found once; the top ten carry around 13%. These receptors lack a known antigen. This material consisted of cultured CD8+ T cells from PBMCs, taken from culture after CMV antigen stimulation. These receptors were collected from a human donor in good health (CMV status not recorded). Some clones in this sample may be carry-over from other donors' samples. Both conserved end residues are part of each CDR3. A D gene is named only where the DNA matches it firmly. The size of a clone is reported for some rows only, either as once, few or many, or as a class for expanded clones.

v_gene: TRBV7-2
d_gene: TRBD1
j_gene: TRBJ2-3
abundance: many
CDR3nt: TGTGCCAGCAGCTTACATGGACAGGGTGCAGATACGCAGTATTTT
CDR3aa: CASSLHGQGADTQYF

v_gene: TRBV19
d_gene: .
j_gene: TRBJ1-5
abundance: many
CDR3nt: TGTGCCAGTAGTATAGTCCACTCAGGAAGTCAGCCCCAGCATTTT
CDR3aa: CASSIVHSGSQPQHF

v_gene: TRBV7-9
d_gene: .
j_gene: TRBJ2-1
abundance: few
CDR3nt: TGTGCCAGCACCCCAAGGGAAGGCAGCTCCTACAATGAGCAGTTCTTC
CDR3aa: CASTPREGSSYNEQFF

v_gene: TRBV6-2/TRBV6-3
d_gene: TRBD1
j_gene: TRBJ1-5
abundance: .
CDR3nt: TGTGCCAGCAGTACGGACAGGGGTTATCAGCCCCAGCATTTT
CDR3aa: CASSTDRGYQPQHF

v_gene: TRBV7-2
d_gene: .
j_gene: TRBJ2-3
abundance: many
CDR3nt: TGTGCCAGCAGCCCGGGACTGCCCGCGGCAGATACGCAGTATTTT
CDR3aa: CASSPGLPAADTQYF

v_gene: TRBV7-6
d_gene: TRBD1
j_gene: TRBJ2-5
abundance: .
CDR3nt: TGTGCCAGCAGCTTATTCGCAGGGGGTTATCAAGAGACCCAGTACTTC
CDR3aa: CASSLFAGGYQETQYF

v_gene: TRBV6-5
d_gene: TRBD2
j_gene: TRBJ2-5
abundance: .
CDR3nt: TGTGCCAGCAGGCCCCTAGCGGGGGGTCGTTGGGAGACCCAGTACTTC
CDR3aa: CASRPLAGGRWETQYF

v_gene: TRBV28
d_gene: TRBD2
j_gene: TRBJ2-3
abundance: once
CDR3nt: TGTGCCAACAGTTTCGGACTAGCGGGGTTGGCGGATACGCAGTATTTT
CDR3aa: CANSFGLAGLADTQYF

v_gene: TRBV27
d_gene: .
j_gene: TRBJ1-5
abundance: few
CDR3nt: TGTGCCAGCAGTTTGTATTCTTCCGATAGCAATCAGCCCCAGCATTTT
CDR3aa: CASSLYSSDSNQPQHF

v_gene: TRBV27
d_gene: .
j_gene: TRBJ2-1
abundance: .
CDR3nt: TGTGCCAGCAGTTTTACTAGCTGGTCCAATGAGCAGTTCTTC
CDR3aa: CASSFTSWSNEQFF

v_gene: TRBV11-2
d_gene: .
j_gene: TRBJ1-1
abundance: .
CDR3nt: TGTGCCAGCAGCTTTGATACACAGGGAATTGGGAACACTGAAGCTTTCTTT
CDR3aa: CASSFDTQGIGNTEAFF

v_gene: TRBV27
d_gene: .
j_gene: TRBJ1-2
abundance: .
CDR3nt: TGTGCCAGCAGTATAGGTCCGGACACCCTACGTGGCTACACCTTC
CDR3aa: CASSIGPDTLRGYTF

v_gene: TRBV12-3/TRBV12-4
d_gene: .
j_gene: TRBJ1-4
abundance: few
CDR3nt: TGTGCCAGCAGTTTGGGATTTCGGAATGAAAAACTGTTTTTT
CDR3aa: CASSLGFRNEKLFF

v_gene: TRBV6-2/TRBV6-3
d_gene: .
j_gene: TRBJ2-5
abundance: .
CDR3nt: TGTGCCGTAGCGTGGGCCTGGCCTCGGGCCCAGTACTTC
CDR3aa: CAVAWAWPRAQYF

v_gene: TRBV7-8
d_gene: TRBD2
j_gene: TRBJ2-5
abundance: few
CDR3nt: TGTGCCAGCAGCTTAAACGGGGGGGCCGGGAAGACCCAGTACTTC
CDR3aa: CASSLNGGAGKTQYF

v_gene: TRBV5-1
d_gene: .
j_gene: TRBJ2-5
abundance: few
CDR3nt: TGCGCCAGCAGCTGGCCCCCGAACGGGGAGACATTAGAGACCCAGTACTTC
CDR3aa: CASSWPPNGETLETQYF

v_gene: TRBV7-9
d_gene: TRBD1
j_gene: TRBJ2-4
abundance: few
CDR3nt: TGTGCCAGCAGCTCCCGTGGAAAGGGACAGGGAAAGGACATTCAGTACTTC
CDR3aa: CASSSRGKGQGKDIQYF

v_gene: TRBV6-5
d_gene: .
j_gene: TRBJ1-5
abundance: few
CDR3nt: TGTGCCAGCAGCAGTAAACAGGCCAAAAATCAGCCCCAGCATTTT
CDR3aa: CASSSKQAKNQPQHF

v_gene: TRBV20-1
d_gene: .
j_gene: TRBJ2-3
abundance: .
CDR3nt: TGCAGTGCTAGAGAAGGGTGGGGGGCGGTAGATACGCAGTATTTT
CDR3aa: CSAREGWGAVDTQYF

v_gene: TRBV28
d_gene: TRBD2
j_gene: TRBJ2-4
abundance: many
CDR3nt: TGTGCCAGCAGTTTTGGTGGGGGGGTAGGCAAAAACATTCAGTACTTC
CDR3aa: CASSFGGGVGKNIQYF

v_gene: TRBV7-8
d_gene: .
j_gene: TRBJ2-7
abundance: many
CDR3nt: TGTGCCAGCAGCTACTGGACGGGCTACGAGCAGTACTTC
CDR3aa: CASSYWTGYEQYF

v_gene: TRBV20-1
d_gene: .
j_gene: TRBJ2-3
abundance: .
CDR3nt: TGCAGTGCTCAGGGGGTTAGGACTACACGCACAGATACGCAGTATTTT
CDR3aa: CSAQGVRTTRTDTQYF

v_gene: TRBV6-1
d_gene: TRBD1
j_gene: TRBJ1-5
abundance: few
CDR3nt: TGTGCCACCCATGAATTCCCGGGACAGGGAGATCAGCCCCAGCATTTT
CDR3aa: CATHEFPGQGDQPQHF

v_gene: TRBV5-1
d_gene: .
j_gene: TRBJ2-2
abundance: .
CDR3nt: TGCGCCAGCAGCTTGGCCAACATTAACACCGGGGAGCTGTTTTTT
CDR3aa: CASSLANINTGELFF

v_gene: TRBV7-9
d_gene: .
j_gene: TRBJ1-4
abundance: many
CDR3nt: TGTGCCAGCAGCCCACCTCAGGTGGATGAAAAACTGTTTTTT
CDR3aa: CASSPPQVDEKLFF

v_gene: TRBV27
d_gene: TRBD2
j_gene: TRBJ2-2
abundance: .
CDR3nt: TGTGCCAGCAGTTCCGGGACTAGCGGGGCCGGGGAGCTGTTTTTT
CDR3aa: CASSSGTSGAGELFF

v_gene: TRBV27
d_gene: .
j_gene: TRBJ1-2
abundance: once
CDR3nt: TGTGCCAGCAGTTTATCGAGGAACAGGGCACTGGTCGGCTACACCTTC
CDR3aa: CASSLSRNRALVGYTF

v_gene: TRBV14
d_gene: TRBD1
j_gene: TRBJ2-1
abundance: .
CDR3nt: TGTGCCAGCAGCCCGGGACAGGGTGGTCTCCATGAGCAGTTCTTC
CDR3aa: CASSPGQGGLHEQFF

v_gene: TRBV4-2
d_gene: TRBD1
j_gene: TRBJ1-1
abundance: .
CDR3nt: TGTGCCAGCAGCCGCGGGACAGGGCTAGGAACTGAAGCTTTCTTT
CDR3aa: CASSRGTGLGTEAFF

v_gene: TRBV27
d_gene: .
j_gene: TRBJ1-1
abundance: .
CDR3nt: TGTGCCAGCACCTGGACATACGGGGACACTGAAGCTTTCTTT
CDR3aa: CASTWTYGDTEAFF

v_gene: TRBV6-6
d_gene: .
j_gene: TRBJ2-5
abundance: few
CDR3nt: TGTGCCAGCAGTTTCACCGGGGAGAAAGAGACCCAGTACTTC
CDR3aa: CASSFTGEKETQYF

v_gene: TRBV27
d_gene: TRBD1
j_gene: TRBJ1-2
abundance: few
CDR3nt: TGTGCCAGCAGTTTAACTTTTTCGGGACAGAAGGTCTCTGGCTACACCTTC
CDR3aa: CASSLTFSGQKVSGYTF

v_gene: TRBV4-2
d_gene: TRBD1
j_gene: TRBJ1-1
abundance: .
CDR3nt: TGTGCCAGCAGCCAAGATCCGTTTGTGACAGGGATGAGAGGAGGCACTGAAGCTTTCTTT
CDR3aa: CASSQDPFVTGMRGGTEAFF

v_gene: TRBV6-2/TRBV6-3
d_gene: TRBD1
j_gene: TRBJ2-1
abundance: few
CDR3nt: TGTGCCAGCAGTTACAACAGGGGGTTCTACAATGAGCAGTTCTTC
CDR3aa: CASSYNRGFYNEQFF

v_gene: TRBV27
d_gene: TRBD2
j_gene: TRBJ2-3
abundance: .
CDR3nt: TGTGCCAGCAGTATTTTTAGCGGGGGGGGCACGGCCGGCACAGATACGCAGTATTTT
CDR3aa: CASSIFSGGGTAGTDTQYF

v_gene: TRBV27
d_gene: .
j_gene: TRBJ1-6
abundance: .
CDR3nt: TGTGCCAGCACAGTAGGCTCCTATAATTCACCCCTCCACTTT
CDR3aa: CASTVGSYNSPLHF

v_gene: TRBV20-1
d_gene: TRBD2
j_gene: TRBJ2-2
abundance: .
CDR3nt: TGCAGTGCTAGAGATCTAGCGGACTACACCGGGGAGCTGTTTTTT
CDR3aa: CSARDLADYTGELFF

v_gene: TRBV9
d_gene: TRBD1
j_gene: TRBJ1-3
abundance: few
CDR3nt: TGTGCCAGCAGCCTCCGACAGGGAGATTGGAACTCTGGAAACACCATATATTTT
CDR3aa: CASSLRQGDWNSGNTIYF

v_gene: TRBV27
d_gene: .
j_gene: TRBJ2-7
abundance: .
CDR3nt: TGTGCCAGCACTCCTTTTCCGCCCGGGACGGAGGATCCCGAGCAGAACTTC
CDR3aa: CASTPFPPGTEDPEQNF

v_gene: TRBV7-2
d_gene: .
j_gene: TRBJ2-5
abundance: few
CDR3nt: TGTGCCAGCAGTCCGGACTACCCCATGGCCCCAGAGACCCAGTACTTC
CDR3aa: CASSPDYPMAPETQYF

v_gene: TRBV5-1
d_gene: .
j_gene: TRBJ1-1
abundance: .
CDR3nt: TGCGCCAGCAGCTTGGCCGCACTCGGGGCTTTCTTT
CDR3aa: CASSLAALGAFF

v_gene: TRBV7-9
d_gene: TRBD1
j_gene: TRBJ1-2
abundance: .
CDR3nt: TGTGCCAGCAGTCGGACAGGGGCAGGCTACACCTTC
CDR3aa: CASSRTGAGYTF

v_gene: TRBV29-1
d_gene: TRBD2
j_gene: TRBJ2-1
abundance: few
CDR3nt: TGCAGCGTTACGGGGGGGCACAATGAGCAGTTCTTC
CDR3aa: CSVTGGHNEQFF

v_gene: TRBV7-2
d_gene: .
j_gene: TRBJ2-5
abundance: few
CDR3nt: TGTGCCAGCAACGTAGGGACGACATACGAGACCCAGTACTTC
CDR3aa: CASNVGTTYETQYF

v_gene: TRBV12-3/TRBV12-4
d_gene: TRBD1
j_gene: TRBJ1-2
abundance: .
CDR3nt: TGTGCCAGCAGTTTCGGACAGGTCAATAAAGGCTATGGCTACACCTTC
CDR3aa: CASSFGQVNKGYGYTF

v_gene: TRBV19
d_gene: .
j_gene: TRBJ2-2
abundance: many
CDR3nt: TGTGCCAGCAGTCCCACAGAGACCGGGGAGCTGTTTTTT
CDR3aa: CASSPTETGELFF

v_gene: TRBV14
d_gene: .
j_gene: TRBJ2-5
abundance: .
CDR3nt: TGTGCCAGCAGCCAGTTGGGTGGTAGCGGAGAGACCCAGTACTTC
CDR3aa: CASSQLGGSGETQYF

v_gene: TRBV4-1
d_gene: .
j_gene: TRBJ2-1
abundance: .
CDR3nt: TGCGCCAGCAGCCAAGATCCGACGGCGTGGTCCTACAATGAGCAGTTCTTC
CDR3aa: CASSQDPTAWSYNEQFF

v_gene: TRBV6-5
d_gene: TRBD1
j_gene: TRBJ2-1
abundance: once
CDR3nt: TGTGCCAGCAGTTACCAACATTTCCAGGGGGCCCCCTACAATGAGCAGTTCTTC
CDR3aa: CASSYQHFQGAPYNEQFF

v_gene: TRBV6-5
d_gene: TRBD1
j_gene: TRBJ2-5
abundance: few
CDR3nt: TGTGCCAGCAGTTTCTATCTGGACAGGGGGGAGGAGACCCAGTACTTC
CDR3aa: CASSFYLDRGEETQYF

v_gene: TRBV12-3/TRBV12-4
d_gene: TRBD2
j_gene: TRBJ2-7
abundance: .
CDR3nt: TGTGCCAGCAGTTTCGGGAGGGCGGACGAGCAGTACTTC
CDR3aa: CASSFGRADEQYF

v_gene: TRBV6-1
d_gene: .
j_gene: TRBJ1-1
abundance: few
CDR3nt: TGTGCCAGCACCCTAGGGTATGCTTTCTTT
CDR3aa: CASTLGYAFF

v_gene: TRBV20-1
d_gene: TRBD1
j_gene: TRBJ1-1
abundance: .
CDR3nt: TGCAGTGCTAGAGAGAAGGACAGGGAAACTGAAGCTTTCTTT
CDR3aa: CSAREKDRETEAFF

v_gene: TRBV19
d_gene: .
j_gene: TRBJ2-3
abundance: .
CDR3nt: TGTGCCAGTAGTAGAGACCTTAGCACAGATACGCAGTATTTT
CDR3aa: CASSRDLSTDTQYF